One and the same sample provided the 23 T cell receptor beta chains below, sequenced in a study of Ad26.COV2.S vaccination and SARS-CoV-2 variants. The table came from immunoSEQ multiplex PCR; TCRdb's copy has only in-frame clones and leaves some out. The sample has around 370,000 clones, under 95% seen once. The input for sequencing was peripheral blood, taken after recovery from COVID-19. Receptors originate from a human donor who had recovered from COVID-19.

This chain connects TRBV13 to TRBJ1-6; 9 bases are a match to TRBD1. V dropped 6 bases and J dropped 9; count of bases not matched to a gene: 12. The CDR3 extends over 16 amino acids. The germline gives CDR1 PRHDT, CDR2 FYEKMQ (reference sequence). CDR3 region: CASSLAGQGLISPLHF. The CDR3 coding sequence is TGTGCCAGCAGTCTTGCGGGACAGGGCCTTATTTCACCCCTCCACTTT.

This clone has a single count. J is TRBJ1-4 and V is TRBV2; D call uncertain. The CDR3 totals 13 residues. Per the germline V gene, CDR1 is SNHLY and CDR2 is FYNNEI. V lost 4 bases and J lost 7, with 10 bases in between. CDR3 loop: CASSVVVGEKLFF. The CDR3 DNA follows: TGTGCCAGCAGTGTGGTGGTTGGTGAAAAACTGTTTTTT.

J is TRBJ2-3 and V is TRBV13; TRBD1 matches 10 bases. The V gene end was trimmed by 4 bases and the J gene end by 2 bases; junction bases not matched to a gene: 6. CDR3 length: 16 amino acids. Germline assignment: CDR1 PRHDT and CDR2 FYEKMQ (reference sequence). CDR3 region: CASSSSGTGVTDTQYF. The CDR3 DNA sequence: TGTGCCAGCAGCTCATCCGGGACAGGGGTCACAGATACGCAGTATTTT.

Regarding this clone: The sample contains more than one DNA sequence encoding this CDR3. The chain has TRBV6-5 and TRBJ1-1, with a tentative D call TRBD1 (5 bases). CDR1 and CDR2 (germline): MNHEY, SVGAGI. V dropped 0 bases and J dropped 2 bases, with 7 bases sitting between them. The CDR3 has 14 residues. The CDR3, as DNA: TGTGCCAGCAGTTACTCACAGGCAAACACTGAAGCTTTCTTT. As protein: CASSYSQANTEAFF.

CDR3 in amino acids: CASSVGTSGGQETQYF. CDR3 bases: TGTGCCAGCAGCGTCGGGACTAGCGGGGGCCAAGAGACCCAGTACTTC. The chain uses TRBV5-8 and TRBJ2-5; 14 positions agree with TRBD2. From germline, CDR1 is SGHTS and CDR2 YDEGEE. Trimming removed 4 bases from V and 1 base from J; junction bases left unmatched: 3. The CDR3 consists of 16 residues.

CDR3 amino acids: CASRHEGTGPHEQYF. CDR3 sequence (DNA): TGTGCCAGCAGACACGAGGGGACAGGGCCCCACGAGCAGTACTTC. V is TRBV6-5 and J is TRBJ2-7, with 9 bases fitting TRBD1. In germline, CDR1 is MNHEY, CDR2 SVGAGI. The CDR3 is 15 residues long. V dropped 6 bases and J dropped 5; count of bases not matched to a gene: 11.

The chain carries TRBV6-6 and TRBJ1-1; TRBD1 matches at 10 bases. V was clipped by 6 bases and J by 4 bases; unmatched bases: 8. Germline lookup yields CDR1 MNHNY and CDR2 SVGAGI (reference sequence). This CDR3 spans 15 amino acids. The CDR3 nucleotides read TGTGCCAGCAGAATCCCTGGGACAGGGGTCACTGAAGCTTTCTTT. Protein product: CASRIPGTGVTEAFF.

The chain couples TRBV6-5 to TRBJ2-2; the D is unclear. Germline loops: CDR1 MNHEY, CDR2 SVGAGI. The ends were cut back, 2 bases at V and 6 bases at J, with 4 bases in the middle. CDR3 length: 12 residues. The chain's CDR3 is CASSYGSGELFF. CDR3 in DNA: TGTGCCAGCAGTTACGGGTCCGGGGAGCTGTTTTTT.

Here the CDR3 reads CASSLQRGGNNEQFF. CDR3 DNA: TGTGCCAGCAGTCTTCAGCGGGGGGGCAACAATGAGCAGTTCTTC. The chain joins TRBV6-4 to TRBJ2-1, with TRBD2 matching 10 bases. With V trimmed by 5 bases and J by 5 bases, 6 bases remained unmatched. This CDR3 is built from 15 residues. Germline CDR1 is MRHNA and CDR2 is SNTAGT.

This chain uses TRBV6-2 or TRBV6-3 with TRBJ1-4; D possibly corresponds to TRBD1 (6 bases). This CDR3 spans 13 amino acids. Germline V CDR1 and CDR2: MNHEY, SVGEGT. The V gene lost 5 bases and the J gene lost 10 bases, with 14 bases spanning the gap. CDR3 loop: CASSPNRDRKLFF. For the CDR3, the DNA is TGTGCCAGCAGTCCGAACAGGGATCGAAAACTGTTTTTT.

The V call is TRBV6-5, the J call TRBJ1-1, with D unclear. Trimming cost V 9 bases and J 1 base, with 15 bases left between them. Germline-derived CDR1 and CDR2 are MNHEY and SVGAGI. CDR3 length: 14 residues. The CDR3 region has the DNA TGTGCCAGTACTATAGACGGATGGAACACTGAAGCTTTCTTT. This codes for CASTIDGWNTEAFF.

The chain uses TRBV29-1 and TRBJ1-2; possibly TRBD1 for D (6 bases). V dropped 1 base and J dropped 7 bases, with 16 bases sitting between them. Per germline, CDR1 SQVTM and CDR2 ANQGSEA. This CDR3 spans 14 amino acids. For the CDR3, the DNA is TGCAGCGTTGAAGGTGGCAGGGGTATCCCTGGCTACACCTTC. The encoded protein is CSVEGGRGIPGYTF. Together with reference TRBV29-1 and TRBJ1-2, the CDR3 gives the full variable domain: SAVISQKPSRDICQRGTSLTIQCQVDSQVTMMFWYRQQPGQSLTLIATANQGSEATYESGFVIDKFPISRPNLTFSTLTVSNMSPEDSSIYLCSVEGGRGIPGYTFGSGTRLTVV.

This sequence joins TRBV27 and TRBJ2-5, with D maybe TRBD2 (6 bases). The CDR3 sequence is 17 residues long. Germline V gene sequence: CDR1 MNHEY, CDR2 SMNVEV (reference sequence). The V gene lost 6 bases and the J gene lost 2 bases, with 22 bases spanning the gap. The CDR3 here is CASRVAVLARSQETQYF. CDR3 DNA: TGTGCCAGCAGAGTAGCGGTACTAGCTCGGTCACAAGAGACCCAGTACTTC.

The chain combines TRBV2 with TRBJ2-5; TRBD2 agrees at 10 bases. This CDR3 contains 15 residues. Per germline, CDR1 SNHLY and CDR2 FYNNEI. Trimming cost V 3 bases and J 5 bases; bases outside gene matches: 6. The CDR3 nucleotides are TGTGCCAGCAGTGAGAGCGGGGGGGCCGGGGAGACCCAGTACTTC. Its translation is CASSESGGAGETQYF.

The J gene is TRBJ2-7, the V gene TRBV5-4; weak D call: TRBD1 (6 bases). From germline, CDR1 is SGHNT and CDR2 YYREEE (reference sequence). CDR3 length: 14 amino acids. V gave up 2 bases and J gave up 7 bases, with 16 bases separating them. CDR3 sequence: CASSLPLGGGEQYF. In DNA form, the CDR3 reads TGTGCCAGCAGCTTACCCCTAGGGGGTGGGGAGCAGTACTTC.

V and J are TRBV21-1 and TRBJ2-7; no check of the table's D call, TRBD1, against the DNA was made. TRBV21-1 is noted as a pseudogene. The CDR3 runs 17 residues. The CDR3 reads CASSKFHEDRRNYEQYF. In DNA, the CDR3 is TGTGCCAGCAGCAAATTTCACGAGGACAGACGTAACTACGAGCAGTACTTC.

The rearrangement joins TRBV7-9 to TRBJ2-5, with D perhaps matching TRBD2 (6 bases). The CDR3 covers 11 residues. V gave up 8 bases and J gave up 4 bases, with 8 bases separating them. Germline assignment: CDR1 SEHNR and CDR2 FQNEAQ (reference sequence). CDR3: CASRGGETQYF. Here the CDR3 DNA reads TGTGCCAGCCGGGGAGGAGAGACCCAGTACTTC.

DNA of the CDR3: TGTGCCAGCTCACCACGGGGCGGGAACACTGAAGCTTTCTTT. Encoded protein: CASSPRGGNTEAFF. This chain links TRBV18 with TRBJ1-1, with D possibly matching TRBD1 (5 bases). The V gene's germline CDR1 is KGHSH and CDR2 LQKENI. V dropped 1 base and J dropped 1 base, with 7 bases sitting between them. The CDR3 spans 14 residues.

CDR3 sequence: CASRAQGASGNTEAFF. In DNA, the CDR3 is TGTGCCAGCAGGGCCCAGGGGGCAAGTGGGAACACTGAAGCTTTCTTT. The rearrangement uses TRBV3-1 (or the pseudogene TRBV3-2) and TRBJ1-1, with 8 bases fitting TRBD1. Germline V lookup: CDR1 LGHDT, CDR2 YNNKEL (reference sequence). The CDR3 has 16 amino acids. The trim removed 6 bases at V and 1 base at J, leaving 10 bases unmatched.

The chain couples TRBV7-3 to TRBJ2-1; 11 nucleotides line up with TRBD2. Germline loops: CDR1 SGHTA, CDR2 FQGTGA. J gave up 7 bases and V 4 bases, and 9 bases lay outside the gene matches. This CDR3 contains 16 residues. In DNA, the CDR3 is TGTGCCAGCAGCTCCTTTAGCGGGGGGGCCCGGAATGAGCAGTTCTTC. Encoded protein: CASSSFSGGARNEQFF.

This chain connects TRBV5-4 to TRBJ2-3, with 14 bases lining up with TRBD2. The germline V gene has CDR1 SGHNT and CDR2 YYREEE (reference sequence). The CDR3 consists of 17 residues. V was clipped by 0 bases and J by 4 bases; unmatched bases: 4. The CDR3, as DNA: TGTGCCAGCAGCTTGGGGGGACTAGCGGGGGCCGCAGATACGCAGTATTTT. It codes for CASSLGGLAGAADTQYF.

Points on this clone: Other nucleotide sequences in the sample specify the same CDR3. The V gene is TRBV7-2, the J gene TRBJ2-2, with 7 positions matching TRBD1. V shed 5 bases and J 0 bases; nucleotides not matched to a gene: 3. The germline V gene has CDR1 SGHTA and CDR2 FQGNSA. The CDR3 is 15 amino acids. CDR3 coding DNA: TGTGCCAGCAGCCGTGACAGGGCGAACACCGGGGAGCTGTTTTTT. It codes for CASSRDRANTGELFF.

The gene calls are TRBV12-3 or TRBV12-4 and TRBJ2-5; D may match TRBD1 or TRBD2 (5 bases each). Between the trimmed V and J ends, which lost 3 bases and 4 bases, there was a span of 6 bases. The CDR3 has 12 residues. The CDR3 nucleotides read TGTGCCAGCAGTTTTGGGGGAGAGACCCAGTACTTC. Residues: CASSFGGETQYF.